The source of this TCR beta chain is a study of human T cells and chemical hapten exposure. Ten or more counts support this clonotype. MiXCR was run by TCRdb on the RACE reads, yielding one entry per CDR3 protein. The repertoire holds 85,000 to 95,000 distinct CDR3 sequences, with 9.5% to 12% as singletons. Noted time point: patch test 2, 6 weeks after DPC sensitization. Treatment here: therapeutic diphenylcyclopropenone sensitization with weekly scalp DPC. The study extracted total RNA from unfractionated whole blood. J gave up 4 bases and V 11 bases, and 7 bases lay outside the gene matches. The CDR3 runs to 13 residues. Germline assignment: CDR1 MDHEN and CDR2 SYDVKM.

The chain recombines TRBV28 with TRBJ2-7; TRBD1 agrees at 11 bases. The sequences come from whole blood, collected in connection with sensitization to the hapten diphenylcyclopropenone (DPC). This clonotype was sampled from a man aged 35 to 55 with alopecia areata. Some clones in this sample may be carry-over from other donors' samples. CDR3 amino acids: CAAQRDRGYEQYF. The CDR3 bases are TGTGCCGCCCAACGGGACAGGGGGTACGAGCAGTACTTC.